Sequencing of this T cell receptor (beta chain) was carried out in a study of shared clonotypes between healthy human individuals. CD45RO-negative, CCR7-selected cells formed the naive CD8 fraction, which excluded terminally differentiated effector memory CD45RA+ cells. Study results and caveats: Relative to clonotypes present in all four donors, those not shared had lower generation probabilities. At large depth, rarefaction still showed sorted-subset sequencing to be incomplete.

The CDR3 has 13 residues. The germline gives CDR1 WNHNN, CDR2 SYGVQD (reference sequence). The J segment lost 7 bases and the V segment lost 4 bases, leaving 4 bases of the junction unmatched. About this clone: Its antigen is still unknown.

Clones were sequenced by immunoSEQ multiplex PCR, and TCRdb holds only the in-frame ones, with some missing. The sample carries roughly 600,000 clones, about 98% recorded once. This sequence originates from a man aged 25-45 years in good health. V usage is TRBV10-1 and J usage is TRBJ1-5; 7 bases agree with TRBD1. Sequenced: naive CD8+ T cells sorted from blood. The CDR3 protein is CASSGDRAQPQHF. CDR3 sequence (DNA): TGCGCCAGCAGTGGTGACAGGGCCCAGCCCCAGCATTTT.